The 18 T cell receptor beta chains presented below share a single source sample, sequenced in a study of post-analysis software for immune sequencing data. Sequencing libraries made from TCR beta cDNA carried unique molecular identifiers. TCRdb passed the PCR reads through MiXCR, listing each CDR3 protein once. This sample has hundreds of thousands of distinct CDR3 sequences, with roughly 46% found just once. Findings of the study overall: Five TRBV segments occurring more often in patients than controls included TRBV5-6, TRBV5-1 and TRBV20-1.

Their target antigens are unknown. What was sequenced was blood. Every receptor here comes from a girl under 18 with multiple sclerosis.

In DNA form, the CDR3 reads TGCGCCAGCAGCCTGACGGGACCTCCCCTCGAGCAGTACTTC. The encoded protein is CASSLTGPPLEQYF. This chain connects TRBV5-1 to TRBJ2-7; D tentatively fits TRBD1 or TRBD2 (5 bases each). Trimming removed 4 bases at V and 6 bases at J, with 17 bases between. Germline CDR1 and CDR2: SGHRS and YFSETQ. CDR3 size: 14 residues. The variable domain in full, completed from reference TRBV5-1 and TRBJ2-7, reads KAGVTQTPRYLIKTRGQQVTLSCSPISGHRSVSWYQQTPGQGLQFLFEYFSETQRNKGNFPGRFSGRQFSNSRSEMNVSTLELGDSALYLCASSLTGPPLEQYFGPGTRLTVT.

This sequence joins TRBV3-1 and TRBJ2-1, with a possible D match to TRBD2 (5 bases). Germline CDR1 is LGHDT and CDR2 is YNNKEL (reference sequence). The CDR3 is 15 residues long. V was trimmed by 2 bases and J by 2 bases, leaving 10 bases between them. CDR3 residues: CASSQRSSPYNEQFF. The CDR3 DNA sequence: TGTGCCAGCAGCCAACGGTCTAGCCCCTACAATGAGCAGTTCTTC.

In its sample, this clonotype was seen a few times. The rearrangement links TRBV9 to TRBJ2-7, with 10 bases that match TRBD1. Per the germline V gene, CDR1 is SGDLS and CDR2 is YYNGEE. The CDR3 covers 15 residues. V shed 3 bases, J shed 3 bases, and the junction held 6 bases outside the gene matches. CDR3 in amino acids: CASSATGTGVYEQYF. CDR3 DNA sequence: TGTGCCAGCAGCGCCACCGGGACAGGGGTCTACGAGCAGTACTTC.

This rearrangement joins TRBV5-6 to TRBJ2-3; D call uncertain. The CDR3 contains 15 residues. CDR1 SGHDT and CDR2 YYEEEE come from the germline V gene. Trimming shortened V by 1 base and J by 3 bases, and 12 bases separated the two germline ends. The CDR3 sequence is CASSLRVKSTDTQYF. For the CDR3, the DNA is TGTGCCAGCAGCTTGCGGGTAAAATCTACAGATACGCAGTATTTT.

This clonotype appeared a single time. The chain combines TRBV5-1 with TRBJ2-1, with 8 bases identical to TRBD2. Germline V CDR1 and CDR2: SGHRS, YFSETQ. Trimming removed 1 base from V and 8 bases from J; junction bases left unmatched: 8. This CDR3 spans 15 amino acids. CDR3 amino acids: CASSLKSGGLDEQFF. In nucleotides, the CDR3 is TGCGCCAGCAGCTTGAAGTCGGGAGGGTTGGATGAGCAGTTCTTC.

The chain links TRBV18 to TRBJ2-1; D unresolved. CDR3 length equals 14 residues. Between the trimmed V and J ends, which lost 1 base and 6 bases, there was a span of 10 bases. Germline-derived CDR1 and CDR2 are KGHSH and LQKENI. The CDR3, as DNA: TGTGCCAGCTCACCACGGGCACCCTCCAATGAGCAGTTCTTC. Translated: CASSPRAPSNEQFF.

The rearrangement joins TRBV12-3 or TRBV12-4 to TRBJ2-7; TRBD1 aligns across 8 bases. The length of the CDR3 is 15 residues. Trimming took 1 base from V and 5 from J; bases not matched to a gene: 7. The CDR3 nucleotides read TGTGCCAGCAGTTTAGGGCCAGGGGGCATGGACGAGCAGTACTTC. Translated: CASSLGPGGMDEQYF.

The chain joins TRBV4-1 to TRBJ2-3; D call uncertain. The germline CDR1 and CDR2 sequences are MGHRA and YSYEKL. This CDR3 is built from 15 residues. The V end lost 0 bases, the J end lost 0 bases, and 7 bases lay between the germline ends. Written as DNA, the CDR3 is TGCGCCAGCAGCCAAGAAACAACTAGCACAGATACGCAGTATTTT. It translates to CASSQETTSTDTQYF.

This clonotype was seen at least ten times. This chain joins TRBV12-3 or TRBV12-4 and TRBJ2-1, with 10 bases identical to TRBD1. The CDR3 has 16 residues. J lost 2 bases, V lost 5 bases, and 6 bases had no gene match. CDR3 DNA sequence: TGTGCCAGCAGTCCCTTGGGGACAGGGGCCTACAATGAGCAGTTCTTC. This gives the protein CASSPLGTGAYNEQFF.

This clonotype was seen a handful of times. The chain links TRBV6-5 to TRBJ1-1, with TRBD1 matching 9 bases. Germline-derived CDR1 and CDR2 are MNHEY and SVGAGI. The CDR3 contains 14 residues. The J segment lost 8 bases and the V segment lost 4 bases, leaving 8 bases of the junction unmatched. CDR3: CASSLSQGAREAFF. CDR3 nucleotides: TGTGCCAGCAGTTTATCACAGGGGGCAAGGGAAGCTTTCTTT.

The V call is TRBV7-9, the J call TRBJ1-6; TRBD1 matches at 7 bases. This CDR3 is 12 amino acids long. Looked up from germline, CDR1 is SEHNR and CDR2 is FQNEAQ (reference sequence). Trimming took 4 bases from V and 10 from J; bases not matched to a gene: 1. The CDR3 bases are TGTGCCAGCAGCTCACAGGGGTCACCCCTCCACTTT. Protein product: CASSSQGSPLHF.

The chain uses TRBV2 and TRBJ1-2, with D hard to call. The CDR3 has 13 residues. CDR1 and CDR2 (germline): SNHLY, FYNNEI. Trimming cost V 4 bases and J 5 bases, with 11 bases left between them. DNA for the CDR3: TGTGCCAGCAGTGTTTTGGGTGGATATGGCTACACCTTC. Its translation is CASSVLGGYGYTF.

This clonotype was seen a few times. The gene calls are TRBV20-1 and TRBJ1-1; D is unclear. V gave up 0 bases and J gave up 0 bases, with 8 bases separating them. Germline CDR1 reads DFQATT; CDR2 reads SNEGSKA (reference sequence). The CDR3 has 14 amino acids. The CDR3 nucleotides read TGCAGTGCTAGAGAACGGACCATGAACACTGAAGCTTTCTTT. It encodes CSARERTMNTEAFF.

This chain uses TRBV29-1 with TRBJ2-1, with D possibly TRBD1 on 5 matching bases. Germline lookup yields CDR1 SQVTM and CDR2 ANQGSEA. The CDR3 has 18 amino acids. Between the trimmed V and J ends, which lost 2 bases and 0 bases, there was a span of 20 bases. This CDR3 is CSVESSAAKDISYNEQFF. The CDR3 DNA reads as TGCAGCGTTGAATCTTCAGCCGCAAAGGACATCTCCTACAATGAGCAGTTCTTC.

This clonotype was seen a handful of times. The J gene is TRBJ2-5, the V gene TRBV4-1; TRBD2 is a possible D gene (7 bases). Germline V gene lookup returns CDR1 MGHRA and CDR2 YSYEKL. This CDR3 is built from 16 residues. V was shortened by 2 bases and J by 4 bases, with 17 bases between the two germline ends. This CDR3 reads CASSQRGAPLGETQYF. The CDR3 DNA follows: TGCGCCAGCAGCCAACGGGGGGCCCCACTGGGAGAGACCCAGTACTTC.

This clonotype was seen just once. The J gene is TRBJ2-5, the V gene TRBV6-5, with unresolved D. TRBJ2-7 matches the DNA end more closely, so the J call is doubtful. The CDR3 is 15 residues long. Germline CDR1 MNHEY, CDR2 SVGAGI. The CDR3 spells CASSYYGSKVYEQYF. CDR3 nucleotides: TGTGCCAGCAGTTACTATGGTTCTAAGGTCTACGAGCAGTACTTC.

V and J are TRBV7-2 and TRBJ2-7, with TRBD1 as a possible D gene (5 bases). Per the germline V gene, CDR1 is SGHTA and CDR2 is FQGNSA. V was shortened by 4 bases and J by 0 bases, with 16 bases between the two germline ends. This CDR3 has 16 amino acids. The CDR3: CASSSGAHLVSYEQYF. In nucleotides, the CDR3 is TGTGCCAGCAGCTCTGGGGCACACCTCGTCTCCTACGAGCAGTACTTC.

This clonotype was observed a handful of times. Written as DNA, the CDR3 is TGCGCCAGCAGCCCCAAGCCAAACCCTATTAGCACAGATACGCAGTATTTT. Its translation: CASSPKPNPISTDTQYF. J is TRBJ2-3 and V is TRBV4-1; no reliable D call. This CDR3 spans 17 amino acids. V was cut by 4 bases and J by 0 bases, with 17 bases left in between. Germline CDR1 is MGHRA and CDR2 is YSYEKL.